This T cell receptor beta chain was captured by sequencing in a study of vaccination effects on CD4 cells after COVID-19. Study-wide background: Samples gathered post-vaccine arrived a median of 72 days past the second dose. Study results and limitations: Healthy vaccine recipients' vaccine-induced clones were almost all SARS-CoV-2 mono-reactive.

Points on this clone: Its antigen is not identified.

Sequencing used immunoSEQ multiplex PCR; TCRdb keeps in-frame clones, though not all of them. Altogether about 29,000 clones are present, around 74% being singletons, with the ten largest covering roughly 16%. Germline V gene sequence: CDR1 MGHRA, CDR2 YSYEKL. V lost 0 bases and J 5 bases, leaving 16 bases between the germline ends. There are 16 residues in the CDR3. Before sequencing, viral peptide pools were used by the ViraFEST assay to expand antigen-specific CD4+ T cells. After more than 8 days in culture, the CD4+ T cells were isolated. Vaccine administered to participants consisted of two doses of either BNT162b2 or mRNA-1273.

This TCR was recovered from a human donor who received a COVID-19 vaccine. The rearrangement uses TRBV4-1 and TRBJ1-1, with D hard to call. Source: CD4+ T cells from PBMCs cultured with HCoV-OC43 spike peptides, taken after COVID-19 vaccination. Subset given: HCoV-OC43 spike overlapping peptide pool stimulation. CDR3 in DNA: TGCGCCAGCAGCCAAGAAAGACGCGCGACGATGACTGAAGCTTTCTTT. Translation gives CASSQERRATMTEAFF.